A single sample gave rise to the 22 T cell receptor beta chains below, sequenced in a study of shared clonotypes between healthy human individuals. Measured with immunoSEQ multiplex PCR; TCRdb has only the in-frame clones, and not every one. The sample gives some 510,000 clones, approximately 85% of which show up once; 10% to 15% is in the top ten. The sample was PBMCs. All receptors derive from a woman aged 40 to 55 in good health. Some clones in this sample may be carry-over from other donors' samples.

The rearrangement joins TRBV7-9 to TRBJ2-3; D not certain. The CDR3 extends over 13 amino acids. Germline V CDR1 and CDR2: SEHNR, FQNEAQ (reference sequence). Between the trimmed V and J ends, which lost 3 bases and 10 bases, there was a span of 14 bases. CDR3 loop: CASSLDGIDAQYF. CDR3 DNA: TGTGCCAGCAGCTTGGACGGTATAGACGCGCAGTATTTT. Filled out from reference TRBV7-9 and TRBJ2-3, the complete variable domain reads DTGVSQNPRHKITKRGQNVTFRCDPISEHNRLYWYRQTLGQGPEFLTYFQNEAQLEKSRLLSDRFSAERPKGSFSTLEIQRTEQGDSAMYLCASSLDGIDAQYFGPGTRLTVL.

This sequence joins TRBV6-1 and TRBJ1-5; 7 bases line up with TRBD1. V lost 4 bases, J lost 2 bases, and 11 bases stayed unmatched. The CDR3 has 17 residues. From germline, CDR1 is MNHNS and CDR2 SASEGT. The CDR3 protein is CASSGYRGGGGNQPQHF. CDR3 nucleotide sequence: TGTGCCAGCAGTGGCTATCGAGGGGGCGGGGGCAATCAGCCCCAGCATTTT.

The chain employs TRBV18 and TRBJ2-1; 8 bases agree with TRBD2. V shed 3 bases, J shed 0 bases, and the junction held 7 bases outside the gene matches. The CDR3 contains 17 residues. In germline, CDR1 is KGHSH, CDR2 LQKENI. The CDR3: CASSPAGGGSSYNEQFF. CDR3 DNA: TGTGCCAGCTCACCTGCTGGCGGGGGGAGCTCCTACAATGAGCAGTTCTTC.

V usage is TRBV11-1 and J usage is TRBJ1-1, with D possibly being TRBD1 (5 bases). Between the trimmed V and J ends, which lost 5 bases and 3 bases, there was a span of 7 bases. CDR1 is SGHAT, CDR2 FQDESV, per germline (reference sequence). The CDR3 is 12 amino acids. The CDR3 sequence: CASSKGYTEAFF. CDR3 nucleotides: TGTGCCAGCAGCAAGGGGTACACTGAAGCTTTCTTT.

This clone has a handful of counts. The gene calls are TRBV7-9 and TRBJ2-2; possibly TRBD1 or TRBD2 for D (6 bases each). Trimming shortened V by 5 bases and J by 3 bases, and 22 bases separated the two germline ends. The germline CDR1 and CDR2 sequences are SEHNR and FQNEAQ (reference sequence). This CDR3 has 18 amino acids. DNA for the CDR3: TGTGCCAGCAGCCGCACAGGTCGGGGGCGAGGGGACACCGGGGAGCTGTTTTTT. Its translation is CASSRTGRGRGDTGELFF.

The rearrangement links TRBV5-4 to TRBJ2-1; D not resolved. Germline assignment: CDR1 SGHNT and CDR2 YYREEE (reference sequence). This CDR3 contains 13 residues. The V and J ends lost 5 bases and 10 bases respectively, with 16 bases between them. CDR3 protein: CASREIGEREQFF. CDR3 nucleotide sequence: TGTGCCAGCAGGGAAATCGGAGAGAGGGAGCAGTTCTTC.

About this clone itself: Other DNA variants within this sample encode the same CDR3. The gene calls are TRBV10-1 and TRBJ2-3; D gene uncertain. V was trimmed by 2 bases and J by 0 bases, leaving 3 bases between them. The germline V gene encodes CDR1 WNHNN and CDR2 SYGVQD (reference sequence). The CDR3 extends over 13 amino acids. This chain's CDR3 is CASSESSTDTQYF. CDR3 bases: TGCGCCAGCAGTGAGAGTAGCACAGATACGCAGTATTTT.

The rearrangement links TRBV27 to TRBJ2-7, with TRBD2 identical over 13 bases. The CDR3 length is 18 residues. The germline gives CDR1 MNHEY, CDR2 SMNVEV (reference sequence). V dropped 5 bases and J dropped 3; count of bases not matched to a gene: 13. The CDR3 loop is CASSTTRLAGGLGYEQYF. CDR3 coding DNA: TGTGCCAGCAGTACCACGAGACTAGCGGGAGGTCTCGGCTACGAGCAGTACTTC.

J is TRBJ2-2 and V is TRBV7-8, with 12 bases lining up with TRBD1. V lost 3 bases, J lost 7 bases, and 9 bases stayed unmatched. Germline CDR1 reads SGHVS; CDR2 reads FQNEAQ. This CDR3 spans 17 amino acids. CDR3 loop: CASSLTGTGGLGGELFF. The DNA of the CDR3 is TGTGCCAGCAGCTTGACCGGGACAGGGGGCCTGGGCGGGGAGCTGTTTTTT. The full variable domain, its missing parts supplied by reference TRBV7-8 and TRBJ2-2, is GAGVSQSPRYKVAKRGQDVALRCDPISGHVSLFWYQQALGQGPEFLTYFQNEAQLDKSGLPSDRFFAERPEGSVSTLKIQRTQQEDSAVYLCASSLTGTGGLGGELFFGEGSRLTVL.

This chain links TRBV30 with TRBJ1-4; 11 bases are a match to TRBD1. The CDR3 has 15 residues. V was clipped by 7 bases and J by 3 bases; unmatched bases: 7. Germline assignment: CDR1 GTSNPN and CDR2 SVGIG (reference sequence). CDR3 protein: CAYGTGGLANEKLFF. CDR3 sequence (DNA): TGTGCCTACGGGACAGGGGGGTTGGCTAATGAAAAACTGTTTTTT.

The chain combines TRBV5-6 with TRBJ2-3; 11 bases agree with TRBD2. V was clipped by 4 bases and J by 5 bases; unmatched bases: 9. CDR3 length equals 16 residues. The germline V gene has CDR1 SGHDT and CDR2 YYEEEE. CDR3 residues: CASSMLSGRAEDTQYF. The DNA of the CDR3 is TGTGCCAGCAGCATGCTTAGCGGGAGGGCCGAAGATACGCAGTATTTT.

The rearrangement links TRBV19 to TRBJ2-1, with D uncertain. CDR3 size: 13 residues. Germline lookup yields CDR1 LNHDA and CDR2 SQIVND (reference sequence). Trimming cost V 8 bases and J 4 bases, with 12 bases left between them. The CDR3 DNA follows: TGTGCCAGTGGAAGGGCACGATACAATGAGCAGTTCTTC. It translates to CASGRARYNEQFF.

The chain links TRBV28 to TRBJ1-2; D is uncertain. The CDR3 extends over 12 amino acids. With 6 bases removed from V and 2 bases from J, the gap between germline ends came to 7 bases. Germline-derived CDR1 and CDR2 are MDHEN and SYDVKM. The CDR3 region has the DNA TGTGCCAGCAGGACGCCCAACTATGGCTACACCTTC. Protein product: CASRTPNYGYTF.

The chain carries TRBV1 and TRBJ2-2; the table's D call TRBD2 went unverified against the DNA. TRBV1 corresponds to a pseudogene. CDR3 length equals 17 residues. The CDR3 is CTSSQVVAHANTGELFF. CDR3 coding DNA: TGCACCAGCAGCCAGGTGGTAGCACACGCGAACACCGGGGAGCTGTTTTTT.

This rearrangement joins TRBV7-2 to TRBJ2-3; D unresolved. Per germline, CDR1 SGHTA and CDR2 FQGNSA. This CDR3 comprises 14 residues. Trimming pared 1 base from V and 4 bases from J, leaving 9 bases between. CDR3 in amino acids: CASSLEVGADTQYF. CDR3 DNA sequence: TGTGCCAGCAGCTTAGAGGTGGGCGCAGATACGCAGTATTTT.

V and J are TRBV5-1 and TRBJ2-1, with TRBD2 identical over 10 bases. CDR1 is SGHRS, CDR2 YFSETQ, per germline. The CDR3 runs to 14 residues. V gave up 6 bases and J gave up 8 bases; unmatched junction bases: 8. The CDR3 region has the DNA TGCGCCAGCAAGCGGCTAGCGGGAGCCGATGAGCAGTTCTTC. Translated, it gives CASKRLAGADEQFF.

This chain joins TRBV11-2 and TRBJ2-7; no firm D call. Trimming cost V 2 bases and J 6 bases, with 8 bases left between them. The germline V gene has CDR1 SGHAT and CDR2 FQNNGV. This CDR3 is 12 amino acids long. CDR3 nucleotide sequence: TGTGCCAGCAGCTTATCGAGTTCCGAGCAGTACTTC. Its protein is CASSLSSSEQYF.

This clone was detected only a few times. The V call is TRBV9, the J call TRBJ2-3; maybe TRBD1 (6 bases). Per the germline V gene, CDR1 is SGDLS and CDR2 is YYNGEE. Trimming took off 0 bases at V and 6 bases at J, with 20 bases between the two ends. CDR3 length equals 17 residues. The CDR3 is CASSVGSRGRSGDTQYF. The DNA for the CDR3 is TGTGCCAGCAGCGTAGGATCGAGGGGGAGATCGGGTGATACGCAGTATTTT.

The CDR3 bases are TGCGCCAGCAGCTCCCCTAGCGGGAGTCGTGCAGATACGCAGTATTTT. Translating it yields CASSSPSGSRADTQYF. The J gene is TRBJ2-3, the V gene TRBV5-1; 10 nucleotides agree with TRBD2. CDR1 SGHRS and CDR2 YFSETQ come from the germline V gene. The CDR3 is made up of 16 amino acids. Unmatched junction bases numbered 8, after V lost 3 bases and J lost 4 bases.

This clone was counted between two and nine times. This chain links TRBV6-4 with TRBJ2-3, with TRBD2 identical over 9 bases. The CDR3 length is 16 residues. The J segment lost 4 bases and the V segment lost 3 bases, leaving 8 bases of the junction unmatched. Germline-derived CDR1 and CDR2 are MRHNA and SNTAGT. CDR3 sequence (DNA): TGTGCCAGCAGTGAAATAGCGGGAGATAAATCAGATACGCAGTATTTT. Translation gives CASSEIAGDKSDTQYF.

There are a few counts of this clone. The chain carries TRBV25-1 and TRBJ1-3, with a tentative D call TRBD1 (5 bases). The germline V gene has CDR1 MGHDK and CDR2 SYGVNS. The CDR3 totals 15 residues. Trimming cost V 7 bases and J 0 bases, with 13 bases left between them. CDR3 residues: CASTGWGFSGNTIYF. The CDR3 DNA is TGTGCCAGCACTGGTTGGGGGTTCTCTGGAAACACCATATATTTT.

The chain is built from TRBV7-8 and TRBJ2-7; the D is unclear. Germline-derived CDR1 and CDR2 are SGHVS and FQNEAQ. The CDR3 has 14 amino acids. The V gene lost 0 bases and the J gene lost 6 bases, with 12 bases spanning the gap. CDR3 protein: CASSLALTESEQYF. In nucleotides, the CDR3 is TGTGCCAGCAGCTTAGCGCTTACGGAGAGCGAGCAGTACTTC.